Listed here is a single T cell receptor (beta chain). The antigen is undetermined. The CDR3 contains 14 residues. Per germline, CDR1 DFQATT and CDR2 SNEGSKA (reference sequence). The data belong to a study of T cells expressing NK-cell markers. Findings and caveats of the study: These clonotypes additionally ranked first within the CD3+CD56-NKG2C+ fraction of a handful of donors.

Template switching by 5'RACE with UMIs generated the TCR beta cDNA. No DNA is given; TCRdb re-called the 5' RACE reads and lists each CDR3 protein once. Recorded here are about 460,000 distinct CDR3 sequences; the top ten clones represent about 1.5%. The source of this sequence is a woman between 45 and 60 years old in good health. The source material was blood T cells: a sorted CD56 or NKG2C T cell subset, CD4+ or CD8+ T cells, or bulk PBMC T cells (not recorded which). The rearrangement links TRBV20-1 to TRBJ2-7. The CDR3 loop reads CSAREAGVSYEQYF.